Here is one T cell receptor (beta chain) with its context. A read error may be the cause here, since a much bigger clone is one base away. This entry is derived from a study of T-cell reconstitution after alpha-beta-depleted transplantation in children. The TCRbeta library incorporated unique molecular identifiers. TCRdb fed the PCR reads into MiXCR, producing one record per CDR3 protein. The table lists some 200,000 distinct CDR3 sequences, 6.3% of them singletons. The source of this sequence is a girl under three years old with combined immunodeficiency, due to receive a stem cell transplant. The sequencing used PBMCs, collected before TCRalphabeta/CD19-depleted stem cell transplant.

The CDR3 reads CASSFRRAPKAETQYF. In nucleotides, the CDR3 is TGTGCCAGCAGTTTCCGCCGGGCCCCTAAAGCGGAGACCCAGTACTTC. The chain has TRBV7-8 and TRBJ2-5, with D unresolved. This CDR3 region has 16 residues. Trimming pared 6 bases from V and 5 bases from J, leaving 22 bases between. Germline V CDR1 and CDR2: SGHVS, FQNEAQ.